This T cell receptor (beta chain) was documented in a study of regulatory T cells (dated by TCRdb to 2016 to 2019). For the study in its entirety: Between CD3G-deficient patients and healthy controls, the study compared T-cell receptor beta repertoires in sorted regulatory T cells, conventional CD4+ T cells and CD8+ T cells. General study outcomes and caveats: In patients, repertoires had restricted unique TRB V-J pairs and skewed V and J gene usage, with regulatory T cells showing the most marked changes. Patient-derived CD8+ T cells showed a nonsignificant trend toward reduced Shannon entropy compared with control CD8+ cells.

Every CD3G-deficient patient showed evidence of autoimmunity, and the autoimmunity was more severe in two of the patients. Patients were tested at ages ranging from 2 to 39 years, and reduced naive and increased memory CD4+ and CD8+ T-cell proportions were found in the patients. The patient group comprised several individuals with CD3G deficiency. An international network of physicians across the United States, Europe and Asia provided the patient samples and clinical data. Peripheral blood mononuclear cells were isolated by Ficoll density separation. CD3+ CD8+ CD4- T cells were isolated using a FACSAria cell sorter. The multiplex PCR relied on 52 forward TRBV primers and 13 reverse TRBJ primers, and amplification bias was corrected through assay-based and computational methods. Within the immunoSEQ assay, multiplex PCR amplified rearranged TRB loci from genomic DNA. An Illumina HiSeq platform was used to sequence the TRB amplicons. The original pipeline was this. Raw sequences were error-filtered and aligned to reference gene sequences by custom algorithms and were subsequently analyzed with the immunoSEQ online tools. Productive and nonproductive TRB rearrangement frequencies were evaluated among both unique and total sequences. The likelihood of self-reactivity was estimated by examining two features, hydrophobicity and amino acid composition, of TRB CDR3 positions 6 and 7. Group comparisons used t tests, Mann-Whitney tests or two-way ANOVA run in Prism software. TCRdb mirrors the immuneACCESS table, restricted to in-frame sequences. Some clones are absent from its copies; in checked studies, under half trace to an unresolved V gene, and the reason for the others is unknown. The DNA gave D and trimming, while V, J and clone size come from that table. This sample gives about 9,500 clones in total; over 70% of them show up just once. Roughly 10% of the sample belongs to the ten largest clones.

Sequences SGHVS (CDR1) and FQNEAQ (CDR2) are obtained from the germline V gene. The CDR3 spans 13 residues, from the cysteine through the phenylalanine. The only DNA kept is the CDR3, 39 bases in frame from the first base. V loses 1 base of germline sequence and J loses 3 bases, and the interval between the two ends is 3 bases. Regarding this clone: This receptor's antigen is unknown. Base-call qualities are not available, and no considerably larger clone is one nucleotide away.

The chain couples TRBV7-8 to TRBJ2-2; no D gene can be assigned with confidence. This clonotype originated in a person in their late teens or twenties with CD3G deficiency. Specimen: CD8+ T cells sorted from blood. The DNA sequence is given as TGTGCCAGCAGCTTAGGAGACACCGGGGAGCTGTTTTTT. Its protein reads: CASSLGDTGELFF.